Listed here are 29 T cell receptor beta chains from one sample, sequenced in a study of blood T cell repertoires in COVID-19. Libraries were prepared by immunoSEQ multiplex PCR; TCRdb keeps only in-frame clonotypes and omits some of them. The sample holds some 300,000 clones, around 85% seen once. The sample comprised peripheral blood. These receptors were collected from a woman in her forties or fifties with active or convalescent COVID-19.

The rearrangement uses TRBV18 and TRBJ1-1, with TRBD1 matching 9 bases. The CDR3 is 17 amino acids. V lost 9 bases and J lost 0; bases outside the gene matches: 14. CDR1 is KGHSH, CDR2 LQKENI, per germline. The CDR3 DNA reads as TGTGCCAGTACCTCTTACAGGGGGCAGTTTGTGAACACTGAAGCTTTCTTT. This sequence encodes CASTSYRGQFVNTEAFF.

The chain joins TRBV9 to TRBJ1-1; D is uncertain. Germline loops: CDR1 SGDLS, CDR2 YYNGEE. The germline V and J ends were trimmed by 4 bases and 11 bases, with 18 bases remaining between them. This CDR3 is built from 13 residues. The CDR3: CASSPDSLEVAFF. CDR3 coding DNA: TGTGCCAGCAGCCCAGACTCCTTAGAGGTGGCTTTCTTT.

V gene TRBV12-3 or TRBV12-4 combines with J gene TRBJ1-5; the D gene is possibly TRBD1 (6 bases). The V end lost 8 bases, the J end lost 6 bases, and 14 bases lay between the germline ends. The length of the CDR3 is 13 residues. CDR3 amino acids: CASAKGVAQPQHF. The CDR3 nucleotides are TGTGCCAGCGCCAAGGGGGTTGCTCAGCCCCAGCATTTT.

The chain links TRBV3-1 (or the pseudogene TRBV3-2) to TRBJ2-5; weak D call: TRBD2 (6 bases). The CDR3 extends over 20 amino acids. From germline, CDR1 is LGHDT and CDR2 YNNKEL (reference sequence). V lost 2 bases and J 3 bases, leaving 28 bases between the germline ends. The chain's CDR3 is CASSQSRVRRVKRAEETQYF. The CDR3 DNA is TGTGCCAGCAGCCAATCCCGGGTGCGGCGGGTCAAGCGGGCCGAAGAGACCCAGTACTTC.

The chain employs TRBV18 and TRBJ2-7; 8 bases align to TRBD1. This CDR3 has 13 residues. The germline V gene encodes CDR1 KGHSH and CDR2 LQKENI. The junction had 2 bases not matched to a gene; V was cut back by 4 bases and J by 3 bases. CDR3 nucleotides: TGTGCCAGCTCACAAGGACAGGGCTACGAGCAGTACTTC. Amino acids: CASSQGQGYEQYF.

The rearrangement links TRBV6-5 to TRBJ1-5, with 9 bases identical to TRBD1. CDR1 is MNHEY and CDR2 is SVGAGI in the germline V gene. The CDR3 has 13 residues. Germline trimming cut 10 bases from V and 7 bases from J; bases unmatched to any gene: 8. The CDR3 protein is CATRTGVGQPQHF. The CDR3 DNA is TGTGCCACCAGGACAGGGGTCGGCCAGCCCCAGCATTTT.

The V call is TRBV27, the J call TRBJ2-7; D possibly corresponds to TRBD2 (6 bases). Germline-derived CDR1 and CDR2 are MNHEY and SMNVEV (reference sequence). Between the trimmed V and J ends, which lost 3 bases and 4 bases, there was a span of 25 bases. The CDR3 sequence is 18 residues long. CDR3 DNA: TGTGCCAGCAGTTTCTCCTATTCGGTCAGCGGGCTAATTTACGAGCAGTACTTC. Amino acid sequence: CASSFSYSVSGLIYEQYF.

This chain connects TRBV7-9 to TRBJ1-2; D ambiguous. Germline V gene lookup returns CDR1 SEHNR and CDR2 FQNEAQ (reference sequence). The CDR3 sequence is 14 residues long. Trimming shortened V by 7 bases and J by 3 bases, and 15 bases separated the two germline ends. The CDR3 loop is CASTPPQADYGYTF. DNA of the CDR3: TGTGCCAGCACCCCCCCCCAAGCCGACTATGGCTACACCTTC.

The chain links TRBV7-2 to TRBJ1-1; D remains ambiguous. Germline-derived CDR1 and CDR2 are SGHTA and FQGNSA. The CDR3 contains 13 residues. The ends were cut back, 6 bases at V and 0 bases at J, with 8 bases in the middle. The CDR3, as DNA: TGTGCCAGCAGGAGGGAATTGAACACTGAAGCTTTCTTT. Its translation is CASRRELNTEAFF. The full variable domain, in which reference TRBV7-2 and TRBJ1-1 provide the parts outside the CDR3, is GAGVSQSPSNKVTEKGKDVELRCDPISGHTALYWYRQSLGQGLEFLIYFQGNSAPDKSGLPSDRFSAERTGGSVSTLTIQRTQQEDSAVYLCASRRELNTEAFFGQGTRLTVV.

The chain carries TRBV6-5 and TRBJ1-3; 7 bases are shared with TRBD1. The J segment lost 7 bases and the V segment lost 7 bases, leaving 7 bases of the junction unmatched. Germline CDR1 is MNHEY and CDR2 is SVGAGI. This CDR3 has 13 residues. The CDR3 protein is CASIPGGRNTIYF. The CDR3 bases are TGTGCCAGCATTCCAGGGGGGCGGAACACCATATATTTT.

This chain uses TRBV6-5 with TRBJ1-1; 7 bases map to TRBD1. J gave up 5 bases and V 2 bases, and 5 bases lay outside the gene matches. This CDR3 has 14 residues. The V gene's germline CDR1 is MNHEY and CDR2 SVGAGI. As DNA, the CDR3 is TGTGCCAGCAGTTACGGATACAGGGGTACTGAAGCTTTCTTT. Protein product: CASSYGYRGTEAFF.

The rearrangement uses TRBV29-1 and TRBJ2-5; tentatively, D is TRBD1 (6 bases). V lost 8 bases to trimming and J lost 1 base, with 17 bases between them. Per the germline V gene, CDR1 is SQVTM and CDR2 is ANQGSEA. This CDR3 is built from 14 residues. In nucleotides, the CDR3 is TGCAGCTCCGGAGGCGGACAGTCCCAAGAGACCCAGTACTTC. Its protein product is CSSGGGQSQETQYF.

The chain couples TRBV7-6 to TRBJ2-1; 7 positions match TRBD2. CDR1 and CDR2 (germline): SGHVS, FNYEAQ. V shed 2 bases, J shed 0 bases, and the junction held 10 bases outside the gene matches. The CDR3 is made up of 18 amino acids. The CDR3 spells CASSLRALREASYNEQFF. The CDR3 nucleotides are TGTGCCAGCAGCTTACGAGCTCTCCGGGAGGCCTCCTACAATGAGCAGTTCTTC.

The CDR3 protein is CASSLRQPGDTQYF. For the CDR3, the DNA is TGTGCCAGCAGCTTAAGGCAGCCGGGAGATACGCAGTATTTT. The chain has TRBV7-2 and TRBJ2-3; D is unresolved. The V gene's germline CDR1 is SGHTA and CDR2 FQGNSA. The CDR3 loop spans 14 amino acids. Trimming removed 2 bases at V and 5 bases at J, with 11 bases between. The entire variable domain, with the rest obtained from reference TRBV7-2 and TRBJ2-3, is as follows: GAGVSQSPSNKVTEKGKDVELRCDPISGHTALYWYRQSLGQGLEFLIYFQGNSAPDKSGLPSDRFSAERTGGSVSTLTIQRTQQEDSAVYLCASSLRQPGDTQYFGPGTRLTVL.

The gene calls are TRBV15 and TRBJ2-1; TRBD2 matches at 9 bases. Per the germline V gene, CDR1 is LNHNV and CDR2 is YYDKDF (reference sequence). This CDR3 spans 16 amino acids. J was trimmed by 6 bases and V by 1 base; bases with no gene match: 7. The CDR3 protein is CATSRVAGGRFNEQFF. In nucleotides, the CDR3 is TGTGCCACCAGCAGAGTCGCGGGAGGGAGATTCAATGAGCAGTTCTTC.

The chain combines TRBV2 with TRBJ2-7; 7 bases align to TRBD1. With 6 bases clipped from V and 0 bases from J, the junction kept 11 bases outside the gene matches. Germline V gene sequence: CDR1 SNHLY, CDR2 FYNNEI. The CDR3 contains 16 residues. For the CDR3, the DNA is TGTGCCAGCAGGGGACGTGAGACAGGGATCTCCTACGAGCAGTACTTC. Residues: CASRGRETGISYEQYF.

This clone has a single count. The rearrangement links TRBV5-1 to TRBJ1-1; the match to TRBD1 covers 8 bases. J was trimmed by 4 bases and V by 0 bases; bases with no gene match: 8. CDR3 length: 16 residues. From germline, CDR1 is SGHRS and CDR2 YFSETQ. CDR3 loop: CASSLGTGMEVTEAFF. CDR3 DNA: TGCGCCAGCAGCTTGGGGACAGGGATGGAGGTCACTGAAGCTTTCTTT.

The rearrangement uses TRBV6-2 or TRBV6-3 and TRBJ2-3; tentative D call: TRBD2 (6 bases). The V end lost 2 bases, the J end lost 1 base, and 10 bases lay between the germline ends. Germline V gene lookup returns CDR1 MNHEY and CDR2 SVGEGT. The CDR3 contains 15 residues. As DNA, the CDR3 is TGTGCCAGCAGTTACGGGACTTTACGCACAGATACGCAGTATTTT. Translating gives CASSYGTLRTDTQYF.

The chain uses TRBV7-2 and TRBJ2-1, with 7 nucleotides matching TRBD2. In germline, CDR1 is SGHTA, CDR2 FQGNSA. The CDR3 contains 14 residues. The V and J ends lost 2 bases and 10 bases, in that order; junction bases with no gene match: 8. CDR3 loop: CASSLLLAGGEQFF. Here the CDR3 DNA reads TGTGCCAGCAGCTTACTCTTAGCGGGTGGAGAGCAGTTCTTC.

This chain connects TRBV29-1 to TRBJ1-2, with a weak D call TRBD1 (5 bases). CDR3 length equals 12 residues. V lost 6 bases and J lost 6, with 14 bases in between. Germline loops: CDR1 SQVTM, CDR2 ANQGSEA. In nucleotides, the CDR3 is TGCAGCGTGGTGGATCCAGGGAATGGCTACACCTTC. It translates to CSVVDPGNGYTF.

The chain uses TRBV12-3 or TRBV12-4 and TRBJ2-7; D is uncertain. Deletions cut 1 base from V and 6 bases from J, with 4 bases between. This CDR3 spans 11 amino acids. The CDR3 DNA reads TGTGCCAGCAGTTTAGGGGCCGAGCAGTACTTC. It encodes CASSLGAEQYF.

The chain employs TRBV5-1 and TRBJ1-2, with 10 bases fitting TRBD1. J was trimmed by 1 base and V by 4 bases; bases with no gene match: 7. The length of the CDR3 is 16 residues. Per the germline V gene, CDR1 is SGHRS and CDR2 is YFSETQ. This CDR3 reads CASSPRTGGFNYGYTF. The CDR3, as DNA: TGCGCCAGCAGCCCACGGACAGGGGGTTTTAACTATGGCTACACCTTC. The variable domain in full, with the rest retrieved from reference TRBV5-1 and TRBJ1-2, is KAGVTQTPRYLIKTRGQQVTLSCSPISGHRSVSWYQQTPGQGLQFLFEYFSETQRNKGNFPGRFSGRQFSNSRSEMNVSTLELGDSALYLCASSPRTGGFNYGYTFGSGTRLTVV.

The V call is TRBV7-3, the J call TRBJ2-3; the match to TRBD2 covers 7 bases. This CDR3 is 15 amino acids long. CDR1 and CDR2 (germline): SGHTA, FQGTGA. V lost 2 bases to trimming and J lost 4 bases; unmatched junction nucleotides: 6. CDR3 nucleotides: TGTGCCAGCAGCTTAGGCGGGAGTACGTCAGATACGCAGTATTTT. It yields the protein CASSLGGSTSDTQYF.

This sequence joins TRBV19 and TRBJ2-1, with TRBD1 identical over 7 bases. The CDR3 runs to 10 residues. Germline CDR1 LNHDA, CDR2 SQIVND (reference sequence). V lost 8 bases to trimming and J lost 12 bases; unmatched junction nucleotides: 4. CDR3 region: CASGQVSQFF. The CDR3 DNA sequence: TGTGCCAGTGGACAGGTATCGCAGTTCTTC. The whole variable domain, remainder taken from reference TRBV19 and TRBJ2-1, is DGGITQSPKYLFRKEGQNVTLSCEQNLNHDAMYWYRQDPGQGLRLIYYSQIVNDFQKGDIAEGYSVSREKKESFPLTVTSAQKNPTAFYLCASGQVSQFFGPGTRLTVL.

As to this clone: The sample carries other DNA sequences with the same CDR3. The chain joins TRBV7-9 to TRBJ2-1; tentatively, D is TRBD1 (6 bases). Germline V gene sequence: CDR1 SEHNR, CDR2 FQNEAQ (reference sequence). The CDR3 length is 15 residues. Between the trimmed V and J ends, which lost 1 base and 0 bases, there was a span of 7 bases. The CDR3 spells CASSLVQGSYNEQFF. CDR3 nucleotides: TGTGCCAGCAGCTTAGTACAGGGCTCCTACAATGAGCAGTTCTTC.

This rearrangement joins TRBV12-5 to TRBJ2-7, with 14 bases that match TRBD2. Trimming cost V 1 base and J 9 bases; bases outside gene matches: 5. The CDR3 is 15 amino acids. CDR1 and CDR2 from the germline V gene are LGHNT and FRNRAP. CDR3 bases: TGTGCTAGTGGTTTGGGGACTAGCGGGAGGATTACGCAGTACTTC. Protein: CASGLGTSGRITQYF.

The chain is built from TRBV9 and TRBJ2-2; 8 bases map to TRBD2. The V segment lost 3 bases and the J segment 2 bases; nucleotides outside the gene matches: 3. From germline, CDR1 is SGDLS and CDR2 YYNGEE. This CDR3 region has 15 residues. The CDR3 here is CASSAGGRNTGELFF. The CDR3 region has the DNA TGTGCCAGCAGCGCGGGAGGGCGTAACACCGGGGAGCTGTTTTTT.

The chain couples TRBV28 to TRBJ1-6; tentative D call: TRBD1 (6 bases). This CDR3 has 15 amino acids. Germline V gene data show CDR1 as MDHEN and CDR2 as SYDVKM. V lost 3 bases, J lost 8 bases, and 14 bases lay in between. CDR3 in DNA: TGTGCCAGCAGTTTCATCAGGGGTGCGGATTCACCCCTCCACTTT. It codes for CASSFIRGADSPLHF.

The gene calls are TRBV19 and TRBJ2-2, with 9 bases aligning to TRBD1. J gave up 0 bases and V 6 bases, and 11 bases lay outside the gene matches. This CDR3 region has 18 residues. The germline gives CDR1 LNHDA, CDR2 SQIVND (reference sequence). This CDR3 is CASRNPTGGPSNTGELFF. CDR3 bases: TGTGCCAGTAGGAACCCTACAGGGGGCCCATCGAACACCGGGGAGCTGTTTTTT.